This T cell receptor (beta chain) derives from a study of blood T cells in healthy people across ages (dated by TCRdb to between 2014 and 2016). At the level of the whole study: In model experiments, roughly one uniquely barcoded TCR beta cDNA molecule per two T cells was captured by template switching. The study measured age-related changes in TCR beta repertoire diversity using deep sequencing normalized with unique cDNA molecular identifiers. Four age groups were formed from the donors: young (average roughly 15 years), middle-aged (approximately 39), aged (62) and long-lived (about 80). To avoid experimental bias, donors of different ages were randomly spread across the sequencing lanes. For two donors (one aged 18 to 29 and one aged 80 or older), the study analyzed two additional independent replicas of 1 million unique cDNA reads from the same blood draw.

As concerns this clonotype: This clone's antigen is unknown. No qualities accompany the bases; no much larger clone lies one base away.

Preparation of the library involved 5' RACE. Instrument on record: Illumina HiSeq 2500. A second PCR of roughly 7 to 12 cycles was performed with a sample-barcoded 5' primer and a J-beta primer mix. A template-switch 5' adaptor carrying 12 random nucleotides introduced a unique molecular identifier onto each TCR beta cDNA molecule. Each sample yielded at least 2.5 million CDR3-containing paired-end reads. First-strand cDNA was synthesized from all RNA with the Mint cDNA synthesis kit, primed by a TRBC-specific oligonucleotide. Following uracil-DNA glycosylase treatment, all cDNA underwent a first 18-cycle PCR with the universal primers M1SS and BC2_uni_R. As for the authors' bioinformatics: For normalization, 1 million high-quality reads, each with a distinct molecular identifier, were randomly selected from each sample. Instead of being binned into consensus sequences, reads with shared molecular identifiers were discarded. MiTCR, run with a Q25 quality threshold and the strictest error-elimination algorithm, handled CDR3 identification, clonotype clustering and error correction. Lower-bound total TCR beta diversity was estimated with a nonparametric unseen species model using Euler transformation. Starting from the raw public reads, TCRdb applied fastp trimming at Q25, assembled clones with MiXCR and retained in-frame beta chains. Rows matching on CDR3 protein sequence are summarized as one entry with the most common DNA and genes. What appears here as the V and J calls and clone size reflects TCRdb's work, not the paper's. The sample table shows about 1.1 million distinct CDR3 sequences, and around two fifths are seen once. The ten biggest clones cover over 10% of the sample.

V lost 1 base and J lost 0 bases; the stretch between them is 11 bases long. The cysteine opens and the phenylalanine closes a CDR3 of 16 amino acids. Only the CDR3 part of the read is kept: 48 bases, read in frame from the first base. The germline V gene (reference sequence) specifies LGHDT as CDR1 and YNNKEL as CDR2. The research as a whole found: Compared with the aged group, the long-lived group had more naive CD4+ T cells, fewer expanded clones and increased TCR diversity, a pattern suggesting age selection. The percentage of naive T cells measured by flow cytometry correlated strongly with observed TCR beta diversity. As age increased, observed TCR beta diversity per million T cells dropped in a roughly linear way, and a significant reduction was already evident by age around 41. Estimates of total diversity based on one million sequenced T cells were regarded as lower bounds and as underestimates. Because the CMV infection status of the donors was unknown, age-related changes in expanded clonotypes may potentially have been confounded. Because profiling used bulk unsorted PBMCs, naive and antigen-experienced compartments could not be compared conclusively.

Systemically healthy Caucasian individuals from Russia, around 39 in total and aged roughly 6 to 100 years, were included as donors. Each donor gave around 9.8 milliliters of peripheral blood, collected into EDTA-treated Vacutainer tubes. Ficoll-Paque density-gradient centrifugation was used to isolate PBMCs, with at least 7 million per sample. Trizol reagent was used to extract total RNA from PBMCs, with at least 5.5 micrograms per sample. The percentages of naive CD45RAhigh/CD27high T cells were determined by flow cytometry on a PBMC aliquot from every donor. This receptor was identified in a man younger than 35 in good health. Source material: blood. The sequence links TRBV3-1 to TRBJ2-3; a weak D assignment points to TRBD2 (6 bases agree). This receptor carries the CDR3 CASSQVRGSSTDTQYF. The DNA is as follows: TGTGCCAGCAGCCAAGTTCGGGGGTCCAGCACAGATACGCAGTATTTT.